This T cell receptor (beta chain) came from a study of regulatory T cells in long-lasting Graves disease. Whole-study findings and limits: TCR diversity in persistent Graves' patients was below that of newly diagnosed ones.

The time point denotes: persistent/refractory GD, antithyroid drugs over 5 years with positive TRAb. Construction of the TCR library relied on RNA isolated from PBMCs. This clonotype showed up just a few times. Its antigen is unknown. Relying on iRepertoire HTBI primers and Arm-PCR of CDR3 regions, the team built TCR beta libraries. In the original analysis: The identification of 62 TRBV and some 13 TRBJ segments was made across samples. TCRdb recomputed calls from the multiplex PCR reads with MiXCR, one row per CDR3 protein. TCRdb's processing, not the study's, gives the V and J calls here. The table has approximately 400,000 distinct CDR3 sequences, 23% seen once. The CDR3 length is 16 residues. V trimming: 4 bases; J trimming: 4 bases; junction bases outside the gene matches: 7. Germline lookup yields CDR1 SGHNT and CDR2 YENEEA.

The chain combines TRBV11-3 with TRBJ2-2; TRBD1 matches 9 bases. The receptor was isolated from a female donor with Graves disease. The material sequenced was peripheral blood mononuclear cells (PBMCs), taken when the disease was refractory, from a patient treated with antithyroid drugs. CDR3 loop: CASSSGTGRTTGELFF. The CDR3 DNA follows: TGTGCCAGCAGCTCCGGGACAGGGAGGACCACCGGGGAGCTGTTTTTT. The full variable domain, in which reference TRBV11-3 and TRBJ2-2 provide the parts outside the CDR3, is EAGVVQSPRYKIIEKKQPVAFWCNPISGHNTLYWYLQNLGQGPELLIRYENEEAVDDSQLPKDRFSAERLKGVDSTLKIQPAELGDSAVYLCASSSGTGRTTGELFFGEGSRLTVL.